This T cell receptor beta chain emerged from a study of blood T cell repertoires in COVID-19. Study in general: Material from acute and convalescent COVID-19 was sourced from the United States, Italy and Spain. T cells, B-cell-depleted T cells, or PBMCs provided the cDNA or gDNA that served as material.

Here immunoSEQ multiplex PCR was the method, and the copy in TCRdb shows in-frame clones only, minus some. The data hold 200,000 to 250,000 clones, with roughly 89% observed a single time. The CDR3 runs 19 residues. Germline V CDR1 and CDR2: SGHAT, FQNNGV. After removal of 4 bases from V and 4 bases from J, the junction contained 18 bases not matched to a gene. Sequenced sample: peripheral blood. The receptor was isolated from a man in his fifties or sixties who had recovered from COVID-19. V gene TRBV11-2 combines with J gene TRBJ2-2, with 7 bases identical to TRBD2. DNA of the CDR3: TGTGCCAGCAGCTATGATGAGCCCCTTGCGGGAGTTATCACCGGGGAGCTGTTTTTT. This encodes CASSYDEPLAGVITGELFF.